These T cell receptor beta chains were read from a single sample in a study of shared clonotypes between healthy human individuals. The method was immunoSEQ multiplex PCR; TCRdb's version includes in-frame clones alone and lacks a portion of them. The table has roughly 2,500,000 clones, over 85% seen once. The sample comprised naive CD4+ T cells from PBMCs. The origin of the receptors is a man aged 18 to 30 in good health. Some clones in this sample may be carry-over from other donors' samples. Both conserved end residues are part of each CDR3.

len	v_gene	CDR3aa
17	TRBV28	CASSSSPGATSSYEQYF
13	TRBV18	CASEGDFTDTQYF
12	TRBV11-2	CASSPWGDTQYF
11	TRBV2	CASSPANEQFF
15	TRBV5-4	CASSTGQANTGELFF
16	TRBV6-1	CASSEVKNSPWYGYTF
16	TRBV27	CASSPLAGGRPYEQYF
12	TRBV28	CASSLGTGEAFF
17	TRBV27	CASSLNMWPGSNQPQHF
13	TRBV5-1	CASSSGLKDEQYF
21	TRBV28	CASSQHRSGTGVKGGYNEQFF
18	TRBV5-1	CASRTGAVTIATNEKLFF
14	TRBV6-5	CATRAPGNNQPQHF
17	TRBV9	CASSVALWGQVTGELFF
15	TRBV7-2	CASSSQSGPSYEQYF
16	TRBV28	CASSFPGPRIVQPQHF
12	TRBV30	CAWSARGNIQYF
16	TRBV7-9	CASSLGGTVTSYEQYF
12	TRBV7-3	CASRVGASEQYF
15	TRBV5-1	CASSLTRTYYYEQYF
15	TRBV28	CASRTDQGGWYEQYF
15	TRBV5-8	CASSLFSGIIHEQYF
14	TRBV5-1	CASSLRPQNTEAFF
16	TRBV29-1	CSVGGTGGRTLETQYF
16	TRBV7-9	CASSSAGAASTDTQYF
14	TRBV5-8	CASSSGTGRYEQYF
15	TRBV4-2	CASSQDRDSTYGYTF
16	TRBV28	CASSYQGGYDQETQYF
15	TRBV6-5	CASSPGTGGRHEQFF
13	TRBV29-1	CSASDRGGHEQYF
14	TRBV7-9	CASSLEGESYEQYF
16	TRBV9	CASSVQLDRVPDTQYF
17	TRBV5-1	CASSPTVNSGARNEQFF
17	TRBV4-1	CASSQVRGLGLSPVQFF
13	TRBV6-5	CASREGSTDTQYF
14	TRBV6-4	CASSASGSTGELFF
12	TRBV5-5	CASSWNQYEQYF
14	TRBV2	CASSNGQGNYGYTF
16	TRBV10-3	CAISESGGVQYNEQFF
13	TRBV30	CAWTRTESYGYTF
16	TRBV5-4	CASSPGTSRMNTEAFF
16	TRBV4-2	CASSQGQGQRDTEAFF
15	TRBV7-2	CASSSDRGENQPQHF
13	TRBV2	CASIGQLQETQYF
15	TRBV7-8	CASSLVFGGAYEQYF
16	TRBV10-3	CAISETQGGRGETQYF
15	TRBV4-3	CASSQDGRGRFAQYF
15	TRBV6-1	CASSEAAGGGNTQYF
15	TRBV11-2	CASSFRGQGSYEQYF
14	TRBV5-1	CASSLVTEENIQYF
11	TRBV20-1	CSARDVPVLFF